These 32 T cell receptor beta chains were sequenced from one sample in a study of T cells after yellow fever vaccination. A single record per CDR3 protein comes from TCRdb applying MiXCR to the 5' RACE reads. The sample comprises around 310,000 distinct CDR3 sequences, over 8% of which are singletons, and around 17% rests with the top ten. Sequences were derived from PBMCs, sampled on the day of the first yellow fever vaccination. These receptors all stem from a man younger than 35 who received the YFV17D yellow fever vaccine.

The chain joins TRBV24-1 to TRBJ2-2; 9 bases agree with TRBD1. J was trimmed by 1 base and V by 7 bases; bases with no gene match: 3. The germline V gene encodes CDR1 KGHDR and CDR2 SFDVKD. The CDR3 is made up of 15 amino acids. The CDR3: CATRPGQGNTGELFF. The CDR3 nucleotides are TGTGCCACCAGGCCGGGACAGGGGAACACCGGGGAGCTGTTTTTT.

V and J are TRBV7-9 and TRBJ2-7; TRBD2 matches at 10 bases. Germline values: CDR1 SEHNR, CDR2 FQNEAQ (reference sequence). The CDR3 extends over 15 amino acids. The V and J ends lost 5 bases and 5 bases, in that order; junction bases with no gene match: 9. CDR3 amino acids: CASSEPSGGIDEQYF. CDR3 DNA: TGTGCCAGCAGCGAACCTAGCGGGGGAATCGACGAGCAGTACTTC.

A few counts support this clonotype. The rearrangement links TRBV20-1 to TRBJ1-1; no clear D. V gave up 4 bases and J gave up 5 bases, with 11 bases separating them. CDR1 is DFQATT and CDR2 is SNEGSKA in the germline V gene (reference sequence). This CDR3 spans 12 amino acids. DNA for the CDR3: TGCAGTGCTAAGGTGGATGAGACTGAAGCTTTCTTT. Translating it yields CSAKVDETEAFF.

This clonotype occurred many times. This chain uses TRBV3-1 with TRBJ1-1; D call uncertain. CDR1 is LGHDT and CDR2 is YNNKEL in the germline V gene (reference sequence). The V and J ends lost 1 base and 0 bases respectively, with 3 bases between them. The CDR3 sequence is 13 residues long. In DNA, the CDR3 is TGTGCCAGCAGCCAAGGGGTGAACACTGAAGCTTTCTTT. As protein: CASSQGVNTEAFF.

This clonotype was recorded a few times. V and J are TRBV5-1 and TRBJ2-2; the D gene is possibly TRBD2 (5 bases). CDR3 length: 16 amino acids. Trimming pared 8 bases from V and 4 bases from J, leaving 21 bases between. From germline, CDR1 is SGHRS and CDR2 YFSETQ. CDR3: CASHFSGIKSTGELFF. The CDR3 nucleotides are TGCGCCAGTCATTTCTCGGGGATAAAGAGCACCGGGGAGCTGTTTTTT.

The J gene is TRBJ2-2, the V gene TRBV6-1; the D gene is possibly TRBD1 (6 bases). This CDR3 contains 15 residues. CDR1 and CDR2 from the germline V gene are MNHNS and SASEGT. V gave up 6 bases and J gave up 0 bases, with 11 bases separating them. CDR3 loop: CASSRGGPNTGELFF. In nucleotides, the CDR3 is TGTGCCAGCAGCCGAGGGGGTCCGAACACCGGGGAGCTGTTTTTT.

The chain is built from TRBV7-3 and TRBJ2-1; D is perhaps TRBD2 (6 bases). Germline-derived CDR1 and CDR2 are SGHTA and FQGTGA. Trimming shortened V by 2 bases and J by 7 bases, and 15 bases separated the two germline ends. The CDR3 has 15 residues. CDR3 nucleotide sequence: TGTGCCAGCAGCTTAGGTGGTCCAGGAGGGAATGAGCAGTTCTTC. Protein: CASSLGGPGGNEQFF.

This clonotype was observed many times. V usage is TRBV6-4 and J usage is TRBJ2-1, with D perhaps TRBD2 (5 bases). V was shortened by 8 bases and J by 2 bases, with 10 bases between the two germline ends. Germline loops: CDR1 MRHNA, CDR2 SNTAGT. The CDR3 runs 13 residues. This CDR3 is CASSTNPYNEQFF. The CDR3 DNA sequence: TGTGCCAGCTCGACTAACCCCTACAATGAGCAGTTCTTC.

The chain employs TRBV4-1 and TRBJ1-5; possibly TRBD1 for D (5 bases). The CDR3 runs to 17 residues. Germline V gives CDR1 MGHRA, CDR2 YSYEKL. V was trimmed by 0 bases and J by 2 bases, leaving 14 bases between them. The CDR3 DNA is TGCGCCAGCAGCCAAGATGCCGGGGGGAGGGGCAATCAGCCCCAGCATTTT. It is translated as CASSQDAGGRGNQPQHF.

This sequence joins TRBV28 and TRBJ1-4; D gene uncertain. The V gene lost 5 bases and the J gene lost 4 bases, with 20 bases spanning the gap. Germline V gene lookup returns CDR1 MDHEN and CDR2 SYDVKM. The CDR3 consists of 17 residues. The CDR3 is CASSPDSSGRINEKLFF. The CDR3 bases are TGTGCCAGCAGTCCGGACTCTTCGGGCCGTATTAATGAAAAACTGTTTTTT.

V gene TRBV6-6 combines with J gene TRBJ1-2; 11 positions match TRBD1. Germline-derived CDR1 and CDR2 are MNHNY and SVGAGI (reference sequence). The CDR3 extends over 13 amino acids. V shed 5 bases and J 8 bases; nucleotides not matched to a gene: 4. CDR3 amino acids: CASSPWTGGGYTF. The DNA for the CDR3 is TGTGCCAGCAGTCCATGGACAGGGGGCGGCTACACCTTC.

V is TRBV21-1 and J is TRBJ1-1. TRBV21-1 is shown as a pseudogene. CDR3 size: 13 residues. CDR3 in amino acids: CASSILRWTEAFF. The CDR3, as DNA: TGTGCCAGCAGCATTCTTAGGTGGACTGAAGCTTTCTTT.

This clonotype was counted at least ten times. This chain uses TRBV12-3 or TRBV12-4 with TRBJ1-1, with D perhaps TRBD1 (6 bases). V was clipped by 3 bases and J by 3 bases, with 17 bases between them. The CDR3 is 16 amino acids. Here the CDR3 reads CASSLPRAEGDTEAFF. DNA of the CDR3: TGTGCCAGCAGTTTGCCCAGGGCTGAGGGGGACACTGAAGCTTTCTTT.

This clonotype turned up a few times. V usage is TRBV27 and J usage is TRBJ1-4, with TRBD1 matching over 8 bases. This CDR3 spans 14 amino acids. Unmatched junction bases numbered 7, after V lost 6 bases and J lost 7 bases. Per the germline V gene, CDR1 is MNHEY and CDR2 is SMNVEV (reference sequence). CDR3 nucleotide sequence: TGTGCCAGCAGACCCCAGGGGGCTGGTGAAAAACTGTTTTTT. It specifies CASRPQGAGEKLFF.

This clonotype was observed a few times. The CDR3 coding sequence is TGTGCCAGCAGAAGGACAGGGGGGGCACCCCAGCATTTT. Translated, it gives CASRRTGGAPQHF. The chain recombines TRBV6-1 with TRBJ1-5, with TRBD1 matching 10 bases. Germline trimming cut 6 bases from V and 10 bases from J; bases unmatched to any gene: 6. Germline V gene lookup returns CDR1 MNHNS and CDR2 SASEGT. The CDR3 runs 13 residues.

This clonotype came up a few times. V and J are TRBV5-1 and TRBJ1-6; D call uncertain. This CDR3 is built from 13 residues. Germline V lookup: CDR1 SGHRS, CDR2 YFSETQ. V lost 1 base to trimming and J lost 9 bases, with 8 bases between them. CDR3 loop: CASSLNRLSPLHF. In nucleotides, the CDR3 is TGCGCCAGCAGCTTGAACAGACTTTCACCCCTCCACTTT.

The chain recombines TRBV5-4 with TRBJ1-2, with D unresolved. The germline V gene encodes CDR1 SGHNT and CDR2 YYREEE (reference sequence). The CDR3 has 12 residues. Between the trimmed V and J ends, which lost 7 bases and 4 bases, there was a span of 11 bases. CDR3 sequence (DNA): TGTGCCAGCGGAAGCCCCACCTATGGCTACACCTTC. Translating gives CASGSPTYGYTF. The complete variable domain, with remaining parts taken from reference TRBV5-4 and TRBJ1-2, reads ETGVTQSPTHLIKTRGQQVTLRCSSQSGHNTVSWYQQALGQGPQFIFQYYREEENGRGNFPPRFSGLQFPNYSSELNVNALELDDSALYLCASGSPTYGYTFGSGTRLTVV.

This clonotype was counted only a few times. The chain employs TRBV7-3 and TRBJ1-3, with D perhaps matching TRBD1 (5 bases). The germline V gene encodes CDR1 SGHTA and CDR2 FQGTGA. Trimming took 4 bases from V and 0 from J, leaving 16 bases between them. This CDR3 contains 17 residues. The CDR3 loop reads CASSSGTVKSSGNTIYF. The DNA of the CDR3 is TGTGCCAGCAGCTCGGGGACGGTTAAGAGCTCTGGAAACACCATATATTTT.

This clonotype appeared a few times. V is TRBV24-1 and J is TRBJ2-7; 7 bases fit TRBD2. The J segment lost 0 bases and the V segment lost 6 bases, leaving 1 base of the junction unmatched. Germline CDR1 KGHDR, CDR2 SFDVKD. The CDR3 runs 13 residues. The CDR3 loop reads CATSSGDSYEQYF. The CDR3, as DNA: TGTGCCACCAGTAGCGGGGACTCCTACGAGCAGTACTTC.

This clonotype was counted ten times or more. The chain combines TRBV7-8 with TRBJ1-2; D unresolved. The CDR3 length is 14 residues. V was pared by 3 bases and J by 8 bases, with 16 bases between. The germline V gene has CDR1 SGHVS and CDR2 FQNEAQ. Here the CDR3 DNA reads TGTGCCAGCAGCTTGGGAGGGTTCCCGGAGGGCTACACCTTC. Protein: CASSLGGFPEGYTF.

This clonotype was recorded many times. The V call is TRBV7-2, the J call TRBJ1-1, with D hard to call. CDR3 length: 16 residues. Germline loops: CDR1 SGHTA, CDR2 FQGNSA. V was shortened by 5 bases and J by 1 base, with 17 bases between the two germline ends. CDR3 protein: CASSQPPPHGNTEAFF. Here the CDR3 DNA reads TGTGCCAGCAGCCAACCACCTCCCCATGGGAACACTGAAGCTTTCTTT.

The chain is built from TRBV5-1 and TRBJ2-1; D not resolved. CDR3 length equals 13 residues. The germline V gene has CDR1 SGHRS and CDR2 YFSETQ. V shed 4 bases and J shed 5 bases, with 10 bases lying between them. This chain's CDR3 is CASSRLGHNEQFF. The CDR3 bases are TGCGCCAGCAGCCGACTGGGTCACAATGAGCAGTTCTTC.

The sample holds many counts of this clonotype. The chain uses TRBV7-2 and TRBJ2-1; the match to TRBD2 covers 10 bases. Germline values: CDR1 SGHTA, CDR2 FQGNSA. The CDR3 has 17 amino acids. The V and J ends lost 0 bases and 10 bases, in that order; junction bases with no gene match: 12. The CDR3 loop is CASSLAKAGGERREQFF. CDR3 bases: TGTGCCAGCAGCTTAGCTAAAGCGGGGGGGGAACGGCGAGAGCAGTTCTTC.

V usage is TRBV4-3 and J usage is TRBJ1-6; D is unclear. Per the germline V gene, CDR1 is LGHNA and CDR2 is YSLEER. Trimming removed 0 bases from V and 11 bases from J, with 8 bases in between. The CDR3 is 13 amino acids. CDR3 region: CASSQDTRPPLHF. For the CDR3, the DNA is TGCGCCAGCAGCCAAGATACTAGACCACCCCTCCACTTT.

This clonotype came up a few times. The chain combines TRBV7-2 with TRBJ1-4; 7 bases are a match to TRBD1. The CDR3 sequence is 14 residues long. J was trimmed by 8 bases and V by 2 bases; bases with no gene match: 5. CDR1 SGHTA and CDR2 FQGNSA come from the germline V gene. The CDR3 bases are TGTGCCAGCAGCTTAACCGGGACAGACGAAAAACTGTTTTTT. This encodes CASSLTGTDEKLFF. Full variable domain (rest looked up from reference TRBV7-2 and TRBJ1-4): GAGVSQSPSNKVTEKGKDVELRCDPISGHTALYWYRQSLGQGLEFLIYFQGNSAPDKSGLPSDRFSAERTGGSVSTLTIQRTQQEDSAVYLCASSLTGTDEKLFFGSGTQLSVL.

This chain connects TRBV7-9 to TRBJ2-3; the D is unclear. Deletions cut 5 bases from V and 0 bases from J, with 15 bases between. The CDR3 is 16 residues long. Germline lookup yields CDR1 SEHNR and CDR2 FQNEAQ (reference sequence). In DNA, the CDR3 is TGTGCCAGCAGCCCAAGTACATTTACTAGCACAGATACGCAGTATTTT. Translating it yields CASSPSTFTSTDTQYF.

This clonotype was recorded at least ten times. The chain uses TRBV24-1 and TRBJ2-1; 8 nucleotides align to TRBD1. The CDR3 is 15 amino acids. Germline V lookup: CDR1 KGHDR, CDR2 SFDVKD. V lost 3 bases and J lost 8; bases outside the gene matches: 8. CDR3 sequence: CATSDPRGLGDEQFF. Here the CDR3 DNA reads TGTGCCACCAGTGATCCCAGGGGGCTGGGCGATGAGCAGTTCTTC.

The chain is built from TRBV19 and TRBJ1-4; 9 bases line up with TRBD1. From germline, CDR1 is LNHDA and CDR2 SQIVND (reference sequence). The V and J ends lost 3 bases and 4 bases, in that order; junction bases with no gene match: 3. CDR3 size: 15 residues. As DNA, the CDR3 is TGTGCCAGTAGTATCATGGGACAGGGTAATGAAAAACTGTTTTTT. Translating it yields CASSIMGQGNEKLFF.

This clonotype was detected ten times or more. The gene calls are TRBV12-3 or TRBV12-4 and TRBJ2-5; D is ambiguous. V shed 2 bases and J shed 5 bases, with 3 bases lying between them. This CDR3 region has 11 residues. CDR3 residues: CASSLYETQYF. Written as DNA, the CDR3 is TGTGCCAGCAGTTTATACGAGACCCAGTACTTC.

The sample holds a few counts of this clonotype. The chain recombines TRBV5-5 with TRBJ2-1, with 7 bases that match TRBD2. V dropped 3 bases and J dropped 0; count of bases not matched to a gene: 6. This CDR3 contains 16 residues. Germline lookup yields CDR1 SGHKS and CDR2 YYEKEE (reference sequence). The CDR3 bases are TGTGCCAGCAGCTATAGCGGGCCGAGCTCCTACAATGAGCAGTTCTTC. Amino acids: CASSYSGPSSYNEQFF.

Only a few counts were recorded for this clonotype. J is TRBJ1-1 and V is TRBV29-1, with no clear D. In germline, CDR1 is SQVTM, CDR2 ANQGSEA. The CDR3 covers 14 residues. Deletions cut 7 bases from V and 0 bases from J, with 15 bases between. The CDR3 nucleotides are TGCAGCGCCTCCGCGGGGTCCATGAACACTGAAGCTTTCTTT. This encodes CSASAGSMNTEAFF.

This clonotype has only a few counts. The chain employs TRBV5-4 and TRBJ2-2; TRBD1 matches at 8 bases. V gave up 3 bases and J gave up 8 bases; unmatched junction bases: 6. This CDR3 comprises 14 residues. Germline V gene data show CDR1 as SGHNT and CDR2 as YYREEE (reference sequence). The DNA of the CDR3 is TGTGCCAGCAGCTCCAGGGGGCGCGGTGGGGAGCTGTTTTTT. Its translation: CASSSRGRGGELFF.